This TCR beta chain stems from a study of T cells after yellow fever vaccination. Study-wide context: Fractions of limited cellularity were prepared by means of SMART-Seq v4 Ultra Low Input. Study outcomes and limitations: Any FACS-sorted repertoire could hold abundant clonotypes that contaminate it from the bulk population.

Trimming left V 1 base short and J 5 bases short, with 8 bases between. The CDR3 totals 13 residues. Germline-derived CDR1 and CDR2 are MNHEY and SMNVEV (reference sequence). Making TCR cDNA involved 5'RACE template switching, which added UMIs and a universal primer site. TCRdb re-called the 5' RACE reads through MiXCR, storing one row per CDR3 protein. The table records around 350,000 distinct CDR3 sequences, 9.5% to 13% of them present only once. This clonotype showed up just a few times. Its target is unknown. The V and J genes are TRBV27 and TRBJ2-5; D is undetermined. This TCR was recovered from a man aged 18 to 30 who received the YFV17D yellow fever vaccine. Sequences were derived from PBMCs, sampled on the day of the first yellow fever vaccination. The CDR3 DNA sequence: TGTGCCAGCAGTTTATTTATTTCGGAGACCCAGTACTTC. As protein: CASSLFISETQYF.